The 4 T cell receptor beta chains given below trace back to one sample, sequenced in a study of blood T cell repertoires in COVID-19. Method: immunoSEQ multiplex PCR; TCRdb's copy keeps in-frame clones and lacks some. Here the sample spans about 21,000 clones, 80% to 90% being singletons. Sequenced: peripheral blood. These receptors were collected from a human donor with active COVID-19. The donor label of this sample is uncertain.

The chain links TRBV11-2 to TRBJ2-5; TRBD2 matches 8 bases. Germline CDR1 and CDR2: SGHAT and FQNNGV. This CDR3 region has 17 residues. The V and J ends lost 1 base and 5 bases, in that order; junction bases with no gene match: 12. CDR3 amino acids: CASSLGLAIGARETQYF. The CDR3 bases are TGTGCCAGCAGCTTAGGACTAGCGATCGGGGCTAGGGAGACCCAGTACTTC.

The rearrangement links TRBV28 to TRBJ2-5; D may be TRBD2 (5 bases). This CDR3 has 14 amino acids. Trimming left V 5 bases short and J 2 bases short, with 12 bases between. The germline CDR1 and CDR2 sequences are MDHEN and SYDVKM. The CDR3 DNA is TGTGCCAGCAGTCTAGGACTCCCTCAAGAGACCCAGTACTTC. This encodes CASSLGLPQETQYF.

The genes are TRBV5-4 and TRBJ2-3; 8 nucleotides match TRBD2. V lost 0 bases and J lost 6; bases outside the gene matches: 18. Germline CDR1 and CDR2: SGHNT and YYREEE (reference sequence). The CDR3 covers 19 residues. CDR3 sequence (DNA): TGTGCCAGCAGCTTGGGCAGCCCCCATCTCGGGGGGGGACTGGATACGCAGTATTTT. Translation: CASSLGSPHLGGGLDTQYF.

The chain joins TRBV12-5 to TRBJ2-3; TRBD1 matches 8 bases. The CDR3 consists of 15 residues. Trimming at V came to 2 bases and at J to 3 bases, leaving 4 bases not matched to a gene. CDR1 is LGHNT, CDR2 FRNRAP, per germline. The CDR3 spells CASGLPRQGTDTQYF. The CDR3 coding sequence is TGTGCTAGTGGTTTGCCCCGACAGGGGACAGATACGCAGTATTTT. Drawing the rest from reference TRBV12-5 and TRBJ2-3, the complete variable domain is DARVTQTPRHKVTEMGQEVTMRCQPILGHNTVFWYRQTMMQGLELLAYFRNRAPLDDSGMPKDRFSAEMPDATLATLKIQPSEPRDSAVYFCASGLPRQGTDTQYFGPGTRLTVL.